Following are 12 T cell receptor beta chains from one sample sequenced in a study of T cells after yellow fever vaccination. TCRdb ran MiXCR on the 5' RACE reads and lists one entry per CDR3 protein. The table records about 150,000 distinct CDR3 sequences, under 8% of them present only once. The specimen was CD4+ T cells sorted from PBMCs, collected 10 days after the yellow fever booster vaccination. The origin of the receptors is a man aged 25 to 45 who received the YFV17D yellow fever vaccine.

This clonotype was seen at least ten times. This CDR3 is CATSRDLLDANAQYF. CDR3 nucleotides: TGTGCCACCAGCAGAGATCTCCTAGACGCCAACGCTCAGTACTTC. The V call is TRBV15, the J call TRBJ2-4; D unresolved. Germline V gives CDR1 LNHNV, CDR2 YYDKDF (reference sequence). The CDR3 extends over 15 amino acids. V was trimmed by 0 bases and J by 12 bases, leaving 18 bases between them.

The genes are TRBV9 and TRBJ1-4; 8 bases map to TRBD1. The J segment lost 6 bases and the V segment lost 7 bases, leaving 2 bases of the junction unmatched. This CDR3 is 12 amino acids long. CDR1 and CDR2 from the germline V gene are SGDLS and YYNGEE. This chain's CDR3 is CASADRDEKLFF. The CDR3 DNA reads as TGTGCCAGCGCGGACAGGGATGAAAAACTGTTTTTT.

This clonotype was counted only a few times. CDR3 sequence (DNA): TGTGCCAGTAGTATGGGGCCGACCTCTGGAAACACCATATATTTT. As protein: CASSMGPTSGNTIYF. The V call is TRBV19, the J call TRBJ1-3; possible D gene TRBD1, 5 bases. The CDR3 contains 15 residues. Per the germline V gene, CDR1 is LNHDA and CDR2 is SQIVND (reference sequence). Trimming removed 3 bases at V and 0 bases at J, with 9 bases between. Together with reference TRBV19 and TRBJ1-3, the CDR3 gives the full variable domain: DGGITQSPKYLFRKEGQNVTLSCEQNLNHDAMYWYRQDPGQGLRLIYYSQIVNDFQKGDIAEGYSVSREKKESFPLTVTSAQKNPTAFYLCASSMGPTSGNTIYFGEGSWLTVV.

This clonotype was seen ten or more times. The rearrangement links TRBV3-1 to TRBJ1-1; D is unresolved. Looked up from germline, CDR1 is LGHDT and CDR2 is YNNKEL (reference sequence). V was clipped by 4 bases and J by 4 bases, with 13 bases between them. The CDR3 loop spans 14 amino acids. CDR3 amino acids: CASSPLGLGTEAFF. CDR3 DNA sequence: TGTGCCAGCAGCCCCCTAGGGCTCGGCACTGAAGCTTTCTTT. The complete variable domain, with remaining parts taken from reference TRBV3-1 and TRBJ1-1, reads DTAVSQTPKYLVTQMGNDKSIKCEQNLGHDTMYWYKQDSKKFLKIMFSYNNKELIINETVPNRFSPKSPDKAHLNLHINSLELGDSAVYFCASSPLGLGTEAFFGQGTRLTVV.

As concerns this clonotype: One base away lies a much larger clone, so this may be a sequencing read error. The chain employs TRBV9 and TRBJ2-5; 8 nucleotides line up with TRBD2. The CDR3 contains 16 residues. CDR1 is SGDLS and CDR2 is YYNGEE in the germline V gene. The CDR3, as DNA: TGTGCCAGCAACGTAGCGGCGGGGGGATTCCAAGAGACCCAGTACTTC. Its translation: CASNVAAGGFQETQYF.

This clonotype has ten or more counts. The chain has TRBV5-1 and TRBJ2-7; TRBD2 matches at 8 bases. V shed 4 bases, J shed 7 bases, and the junction held 7 bases outside the gene matches. This CDR3 is 13 amino acids long. Germline lookup yields CDR1 SGHRS and CDR2 YFSETQ. The CDR3 coding sequence is TGCGCCAGCAGCACAACGGGGGGGGTAGAGCAGTACTTC. Its translation is CASSTTGGVEQYF. Filled out from reference TRBV5-1 and TRBJ2-7, the complete variable domain reads KAGVTQTPRYLIKTRGQQVTLSCSPISGHRSVSWYQQTPGQGLQFLFEYFSETQRNKGNFPGRFSGRQFSNSRSEMNVSTLELGDSALYLCASSTTGGVEQYFGPGTRLTVT.

A word on this clonotype: This may arise from a read error, as a much more abundant clone is one base away. The rearrangement uses TRBV14 and TRBJ2-5, with a possible D match to TRBD2 (5 bases). Trimming removed 3 bases from V and 9 bases from J, with 17 bases in between. Germline V CDR1 and CDR2: SGHDN, FVKESK. CDR3 size: 14 residues. CDR3 residues: CASSHRGSKGAQYF. The CDR3, as DNA: TGTGCCAGCAGCCACCGGGGTTCCAAGGGTGCCCAGTACTTC.

In its sample, this clonotype was seen many times. The chain is built from TRBV12-3 or TRBV12-4 and TRBJ2-1; 8 positions match TRBD1. The CDR3 totals 15 residues. With 6 bases clipped from V and 3 bases from J, the junction kept 7 bases outside the gene matches. CDR3 sequence: CASSFYGQGYNEQFF. In nucleotides, the CDR3 is TGTGCCAGCAGCTTCTATGGACAGGGCTACAATGAGCAGTTCTTC.

This clonotype occurred many times. This chain uses TRBV7-2 with TRBJ2-7; D is unresolved. V was pared by 1 base and J by 1 base, with 5 bases between. Germline V lookup: CDR1 SGHTA, CDR2 FQGNSA. The CDR3 length is 13 residues. CDR3 residues: CASSLESSYEQYF. CDR3 nucleotides: TGTGCCAGCAGCTTAGAATCGTCCTACGAGCAGTACTTC.

This clonotype has a count of ten or more. CDR3 coding DNA: TGCGCCAGCAGTGAGTCGGGCGGGAGTGCGGGAGATACGCAGTATTTT. The encoded protein is CASSESGGSAGDTQYF. The chain employs TRBV10-2 and TRBJ2-3; 7 bases map to TRBD2. CDR1 and CDR2 from the germline V gene are WSHSY and SAAADI. Trimming removed 0 bases from V and 5 bases from J; junction bases left unmatched: 8. CDR3 size: 16 residues.

The chain is built from TRBV29-1 and TRBJ1-4, with D uncertain. V dropped 3 bases and J dropped 4 bases, with 6 bases sitting between them. Germline CDR1 reads SQVTM; CDR2 reads ANQGSEA. This CDR3 has 12 amino acids. For the CDR3, the DNA is TGCAGCGTTGAGTCCGGTAATGAAAAACTGTTTTTT. Amino acids: CSVESGNEKLFF.

This clonotype was picked up a small number of times. The chain recombines TRBV6-2 or TRBV6-3 with TRBJ2-7, with D unclear. Germline V gene data show CDR1 as MNHEY and CDR2 as SVGEGT. CDR3 length: 13 residues. V lost 8 bases and J 8 bases, leaving 19 bases between the germline ends. The CDR3 DNA reads as TGTGCCAGCGGGATAAGGGAATACGTAAAGCAGTACTTC. Translated, it gives CASGIREYVKQYF.